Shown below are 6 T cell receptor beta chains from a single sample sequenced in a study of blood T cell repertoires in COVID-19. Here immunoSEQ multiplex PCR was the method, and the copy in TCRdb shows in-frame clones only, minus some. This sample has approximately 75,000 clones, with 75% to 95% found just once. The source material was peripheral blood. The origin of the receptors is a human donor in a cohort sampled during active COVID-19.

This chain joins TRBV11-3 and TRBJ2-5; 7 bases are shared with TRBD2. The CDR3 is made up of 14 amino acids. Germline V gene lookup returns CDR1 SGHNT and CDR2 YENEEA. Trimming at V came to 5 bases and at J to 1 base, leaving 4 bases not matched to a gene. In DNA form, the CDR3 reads TGTGCCAGCAGCCGGGGGGTGGCCCAAGAGACCCAGTACTTC. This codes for CASSRGVAQETQYF. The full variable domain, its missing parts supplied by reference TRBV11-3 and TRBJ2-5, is EAGVVQSPRYKIIEKKQPVAFWCNPISGHNTLYWYLQNLGQGPELLIRYENEEAVDDSQLPKDRFSAERLKGVDSTLKIQPAELGDSAVYLCASSRGVAQETQYFGPGTRLLVL.

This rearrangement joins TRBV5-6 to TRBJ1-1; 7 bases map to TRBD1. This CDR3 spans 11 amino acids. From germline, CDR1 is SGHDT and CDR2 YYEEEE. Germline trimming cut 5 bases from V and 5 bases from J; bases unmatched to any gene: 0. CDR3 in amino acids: CASRQGTEAFF. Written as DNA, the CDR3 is TGTGCCAGCAGACAGGGGACTGAAGCTTTCTTT. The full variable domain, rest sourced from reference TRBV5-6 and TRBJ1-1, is DAGVTQSPTHLIKTRGQQVTLRCSPKSGHDTVSWYQQALGQGPQFIFQYYEEEERQRGNFPDRFSGHQFPNYSSELNVNALLLGDSALYLCASRQGTEAFFGQGTRLTVV.

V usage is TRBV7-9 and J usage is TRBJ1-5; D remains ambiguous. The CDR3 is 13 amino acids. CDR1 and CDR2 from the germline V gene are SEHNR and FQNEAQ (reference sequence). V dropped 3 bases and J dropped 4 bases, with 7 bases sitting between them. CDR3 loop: CASSLFGNQPQHF. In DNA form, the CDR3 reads TGTGCCAGCAGCTTGTTCGGGAATCAGCCCCAGCATTTT.

CDR3 in amino acids: CASSLAAGQGAGELFF. The DNA of the CDR3 is TGTGCCAGCAGCTTAGCGGCGGGACAGGGGGCCGGGGAGCTGTTTTTT. J is TRBJ2-2 and V is TRBV7-6; 11 bases agree with TRBD1. This CDR3 contains 16 residues. The germline gives CDR1 SGHVS, CDR2 FNYEAQ. V was pared by 0 bases and J by 6 bases, with 3 bases of the junction left unmatched. The entire variable domain, with the rest obtained from reference TRBV7-6 and TRBJ2-2, is as follows: GAGVSQSPRYKVTKRGQDVALRCDPISGHVSLYWYRQALGQGPEFLTYFNYEAQQDKSGLPNDRFSAERPEGSISTLTIQRTEQRDSAMYRCASSLAAGQGAGELFFGEGSRLTVL.

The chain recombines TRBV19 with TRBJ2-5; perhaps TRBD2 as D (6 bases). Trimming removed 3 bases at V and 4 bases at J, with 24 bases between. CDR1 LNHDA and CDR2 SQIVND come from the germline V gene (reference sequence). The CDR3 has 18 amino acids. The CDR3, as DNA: TGTGCCAGTAGTATTTCCGGGGCAGGGTCCCCCGGGGGAGAGACCCAGTACTTC. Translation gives CASSISGAGSPGGETQYF.

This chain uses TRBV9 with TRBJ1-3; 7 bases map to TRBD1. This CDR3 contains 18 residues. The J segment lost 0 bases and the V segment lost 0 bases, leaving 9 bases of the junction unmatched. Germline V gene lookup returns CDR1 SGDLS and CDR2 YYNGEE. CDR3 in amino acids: CASSVAPDRRLSGNTIYF. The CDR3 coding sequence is TGTGCCAGCAGCGTAGCCCCGGACAGGAGACTCTCTGGAAACACCATATATTTT.